This TCR beta chain emerged from a study of blood T cell repertoires in COVID-19. Sequencing used immunoSEQ multiplex PCR; TCRdb keeps in-frame clones, though not all of them. The sample includes approximately 35,000 clones, 75% to 85% of them seen just once. Germline V gives CDR1 LNHDA, CDR2 SQIVND (reference sequence). This CDR3 contains 16 residues. J was trimmed by 5 bases and V by 6 bases; bases with no gene match: 12. This chain connects TRBV19 to TRBJ2-2, with 7 positions matching TRBD2. The source is a human donor in a cohort sampled during active COVID-19. What was sequenced was peripheral blood. The CDR3 sequence: CASRTLGGGYTGELFF. The CDR3 DNA reads as TGTGCCAGTAGGACCCTTGGGGGGGGTTATACCGGGGAGCTGTTTTTT.